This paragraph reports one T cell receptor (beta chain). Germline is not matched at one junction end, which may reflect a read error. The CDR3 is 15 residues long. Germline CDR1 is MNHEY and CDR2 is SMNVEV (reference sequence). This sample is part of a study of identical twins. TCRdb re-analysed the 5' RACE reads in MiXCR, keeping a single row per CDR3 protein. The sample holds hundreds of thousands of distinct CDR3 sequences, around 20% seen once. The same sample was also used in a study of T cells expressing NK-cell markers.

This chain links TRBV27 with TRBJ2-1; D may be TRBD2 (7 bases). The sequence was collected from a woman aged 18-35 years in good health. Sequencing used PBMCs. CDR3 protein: CASSLWGGPYNERFF. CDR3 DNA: TGTGCCAGCAGTTTGTGGGGGGGGCCTTACAATGAGCGGTTCTTC.